One sample yielded the 30 T cell receptor beta chains listed below, sequenced in a study of cytomegalovirus exposure and HLA in healthy donors. In the PCR, 60 Vbeta and 13 Jbeta primers were used. TCRdb keeps only in-frame clones here, not all; method: immunoSEQ multiplex PCR. Of tens of thousands of clones in the sample, 75% to 85% were seen once. The specimen was PBMCs. These receptors were collected from a man aged 25 to 40 in good health and CMV-seronegative.

The V gene is TRBV11-3, the J gene TRBJ2-5; 8 bases agree with TRBD1. The V gene end was trimmed by 3 bases and the J gene end by 5 bases; junction bases not matched to a gene: 8. The CDR3 is 15 residues long. Germline CDR1 SGHNT, CDR2 YENEEA. The CDR3 coding sequence is TGTGCCAGCAGCTTTTCAGGGGGCGCGGAGGAGACCCAGTACTTC. Protein product: CASSFSGGAEETQYF.

This rearrangement joins TRBV4-1 to TRBJ2-1; D possibly corresponds to TRBD1 (5 bases). V dropped 1 base and J dropped 5 bases, with 12 bases sitting between them. Germline CDR1 and CDR2: MGHRA and YSYEKL. CDR3 length: 15 residues. This CDR3 is CASSQAWGSNNEQFF. The CDR3 region has the DNA TGCGCCAGCAGCCAAGCCTGGGGCAGTAACAATGAGCAGTTCTTC.

J is TRBJ2-2 and V is TRBV5-1; the D gene is possibly TRBD1 (6 bases). The V gene lost 0 bases and the J gene lost 2 bases, with 11 bases spanning the gap. Germline V gene sequence: CDR1 SGHRS, CDR2 YFSETQ. This CDR3 spans 16 amino acids. CDR3 DNA sequence: TGCGCCAGCAGCTTGGCAGGACAGAGTAACACCGGGGAGCTGTTTTTT. Protein sequence: CASSLAGQSNTGELFF.

The J gene is TRBJ2-5, the V gene TRBV30, with a weak D call TRBD2 (6 bases). The CDR3 covers 13 residues. The V gene's germline CDR1 is GTSNPN and CDR2 SVGIG (reference sequence). V was shortened by 2 bases and J by 4 bases, with 11 bases between the two germline ends. The CDR3 DNA reads TGTGCCTGGAGTCCGGGACTCGTAGAGACCCAGTACTTC. It specifies CAWSPGLVETQYF.

V and J are TRBV9 and TRBJ2-2; TRBD1 matches at 8 bases. Looked up from germline, CDR1 is SGDLS and CDR2 is YYNGEE. V lost 3 bases and J lost 7; bases outside the gene matches: 5. The CDR3 totals 14 residues. CDR3 DNA: TGTGCCAGCAGCGACGGACAGGGACACGGGGAGCTGTTTTTT. The encoded protein is CASSDGQGHGELFF.

The chain carries TRBV11-2 and TRBJ2-1; D possibly corresponds to TRBD1 (6 bases). This CDR3 region has 19 residues. Germline V lookup: CDR1 SGHAT, CDR2 FQNNGV. Between the trimmed V and J ends, which lost 5 bases and 4 bases, there was a span of 27 bases. This CDR3 is CASSPDYSRDTEMYNEQFF. Here the CDR3 DNA reads TGTGCCAGCAGCCCAGACTACTCCAGGGACACCGAGATGTACAATGAGCAGTTCTTC.

The chain is built from TRBV19 and TRBJ1-2, with TRBD1 matching 8 bases. V was pared by 6 bases and J by 8 bases, with 8 bases of the junction left unmatched. The V gene's germline CDR1 is LNHDA and CDR2 SQIVND (reference sequence). The CDR3 totals 13 residues. The CDR3 region has the DNA TGTGCCAGTAGCACCGGACAGGGTCGAGGCTACACCTTC. Amino acids: CASSTGQGRGYTF.

The CDR3 DNA sequence: TGTGCCAGCAGCGTACTAGCGGGGGGGCCTACAGATACGCAGTATTTT. Its protein is CASSVLAGGPTDTQYF. The V gene is TRBV9, the J gene TRBJ2-3, with TRBD2 matching over 12 bases. The trim removed 1 base at V and 3 bases at J, leaving 3 bases unmatched. The CDR3 is 16 amino acids. From germline, CDR1 is SGDLS and CDR2 YYNGEE.

The chain is built from TRBV5-6 and TRBJ1-2; 7 bases align to TRBD1. Looked up from germline, CDR1 is SGHDT and CDR2 is YYEEEE. After removal of 0 bases from V and 7 bases from J, the junction contained 15 bases not matched to a gene. The CDR3 runs 17 residues. CDR3 sequence (DNA): TGTGCCAGCAGCTTGGTTGGCCCCCCCCAAACAGGGGTTGGCTACACCTTC. Translation: CASSLVGPPQTGVGYTF.

The rearrangement uses TRBV4-3 and TRBJ2-2; no clear D. The V gene lost 0 bases and the J gene lost 7 bases, with 12 bases spanning the gap. The CDR3 is 15 residues long. Germline assignment: CDR1 LGHNA and CDR2 YSLEER. The CDR3 protein is CASSQDYTRGGELFF. The CDR3 DNA is TGCGCCAGCAGCCAAGATTACACCCGAGGCGGGGAGCTGTTTTTT.

The table lists this clone with a count of one. The chain has TRBV29-1 and TRBJ2-7; TRBD2 might be the D (6 bases). Germline V CDR1 and CDR2: SQVTM, ANQGSEA. This CDR3 spans 14 amino acids. The V and J ends lost 1 base and 2 bases respectively, with 12 bases between them. For the CDR3, the DNA is TGCAGCGTTGAAGGCCCTAGCGCACCCTACGAGCAGTACTTC. It is translated as CSVEGPSAPYEQYF.

This clone occurred a few times. This chain connects TRBV6-5 to TRBJ2-1; D possibly corresponds to TRBD2 (5 bases). CDR3 length equals 13 residues. The V gene lost 7 bases and the J gene lost 2 bases, with 9 bases spanning the gap. Germline CDR1 MNHEY, CDR2 SVGAGI. CDR3 protein: CASKLDPYNEQFF. The CDR3 region has the DNA TGTGCCAGCAAACTAGATCCCTACAATGAGCAGTTCTTC.

The chain recombines TRBV7-2 with TRBJ1-1; 9 bases map to TRBD1. Losses at the gene ends were 5 bases for V and 3 bases for J; bases not matched to a gene: 7. From germline, CDR1 is SGHTA and CDR2 FQGNSA. The CDR3 extends over 15 amino acids. The CDR3: CASSPTGGRDTEAFF. The CDR3 DNA is TGTGCCAGCAGCCCCACAGGGGGCAGGGACACTGAAGCTTTCTTT.

V and J are TRBV18 and TRBJ1-2; D uncertain. V dropped 8 bases and J dropped 4 bases, with 14 bases sitting between them. Germline V gene lookup returns CDR1 KGHSH and CDR2 LQKENI. This CDR3 is 13 amino acids long. The CDR3 nucleotides are TGTGCCAGCCACACGGGGAATTTCTATGGCTACACCTTC. This codes for CASHTGNFYGYTF.

This chain links TRBV4-1 with TRBJ2-7; TRBD1 is a possible D gene (6 bases). The CDR3 runs 16 residues. Germline loops: CDR1 MGHRA, CDR2 YSYEKL. V was pared by 4 bases and J by 0 bases, with 16 bases between. The CDR3 sequence: CASSPASRDISYEQYF. The CDR3 nucleotides read TGCGCCAGCAGCCCGGCGTCTCGGGACATCTCCTACGAGCAGTACTTC.

The V gene is TRBV7-2, the J gene TRBJ2-7; D remains ambiguous. Germline assignment: CDR1 SGHTA and CDR2 FQGNSA. The CDR3 consists of 15 residues. V lost 1 base and J 3 bases, leaving 13 bases between the germline ends. The CDR3 DNA is TGTGCCAGCAGCTTAGATACAATCTCGGGCTACGAGCAGTACTTC. Translated: CASSLDTISGYEQYF.

The chain recombines TRBV2 with TRBJ1-1, with 7 bases that match TRBD1. Trimming took 6 bases from V and 3 from J; bases not matched to a gene: 7. CDR1 and CDR2 from the germline V gene are SNHLY and FYNNEI. The CDR3 length is 14 residues. CDR3 in DNA: TGTGCCAGCAGGCGACAGGGTTGGGACACTGAAGCTTTCTTT. It yields the protein CASRRQGWDTEAFF.

This clone was counted a few times. V usage is TRBV18 and J usage is TRBJ2-7; possibly TRBD2 for D (7 bases). The CDR3 sequence is 16 residues long. Germline CDR1 reads KGHSH; CDR2 reads LQKENI. Deletions cut 5 bases from V and 2 bases from J, with 19 bases between. The CDR3 nucleotides are TGTGCCAGCTCAGGGTATCGGGGGGCCTACCCCTACGAGCAGTACTTC. Translating it yields CASSGYRGAYPYEQYF. Looking up the rest from reference TRBV18 and TRBJ2-7 gives the full variable domain: NAGVMQNPRHLVRRRGQEARLRCSPMKGHSHVYWYRQLPEEGLKFMVYLQKENIIDESGMPKERFSAEFPKEGPSILRIQQVVRGDSAAYFCASSGYRGAYPYEQYFGPGTRLTVT.

The rearrangement links TRBV10-2 to TRBJ1-1; D gene unclear. CDR3 length: 16 residues. V was clipped by 2 bases and J by 1 base, with 14 bases between them. Germline CDR1 WSHSY, CDR2 SAAADI. CDR3 DNA: TGCGCCAGCAGTGAGGCGGGGAATACGGAGAACACTGAAGCTTTCTTT. This translates into CASSEAGNTENTEAFF.

In its sample, this clone was seen once. The genes are TRBV4-3 and TRBJ1-2, with D possibly matching TRBD1 (5 bases). Trimming took off 1 base at V and 5 bases at J, with 14 bases between the two ends. CDR3 length: 15 amino acids. The germline V gene encodes CDR1 LGHNA and CDR2 YSLEER. This CDR3 reads CASSQGTGMPYGYTF. The CDR3 DNA is TGCGCCAGCAGCCAAGGCACAGGTATGCCGTATGGCTACACCTTC.

The J gene is TRBJ2-1, the V gene TRBV19, with D unresolved. The length of the CDR3 is 13 residues. Trimming took 3 bases from V and 4 from J, leaving 7 bases between them. The V gene's germline CDR1 is LNHDA and CDR2 SQIVND (reference sequence). The CDR3 DNA reads TGTGCCAGTAGTATTGCCCTATACAATGAGCAGTTCTTC. This codes for CASSIALYNEQFF. Combining the CDR3 with reference TRBV19 and TRBJ2-1 gives the whole variable domain DGGITQSPKYLFRKEGQNVTLSCEQNLNHDAMYWYRQDPGQGLRLIYYSQIVNDFQKGDIAEGYSVSREKKESFPLTVTSAQKNPTAFYLCASSIALYNEQFFGPGTRLTVL.

The chain combines TRBV5-1 with TRBJ2-1; 9 positions agree with TRBD1. J lost 3 bases, V lost 3 bases, and 7 bases had no gene match. This CDR3 comprises 16 residues. Germline CDR1 is SGHRS and CDR2 is YFSETQ. CDR3 in amino acids: CASSYSGTGYYNEQFF. In DNA form, the CDR3 reads TGCGCCAGCAGCTATTCCGGGACAGGGTACTACAATGAGCAGTTCTTC.

There are a few counts of this clone. This rearrangement joins TRBV5-6 to TRBJ2-1; 9 nucleotides agree with TRBD1. J was trimmed by 4 bases and V by 4 bases; bases with no gene match: 6. Per the germline V gene, CDR1 is SGHDT and CDR2 is YYEEEE. This CDR3 contains 15 residues. CDR3 in DNA: TGTGCCAGCAGCCGAGGGACAGGGAGGTACAATGAGCAGTTCTTC. This translates into CASSRGTGRYNEQFF.

This clone was recorded only once. The V gene is TRBV5-1, the J gene TRBJ2-7; 11 nucleotides match TRBD2. This CDR3 is 15 amino acids long. V shed 5 bases and J 2 bases; nucleotides not matched to a gene: 6. Germline lookup yields CDR1 SGHRS and CDR2 YFSETQ. The DNA of the CDR3 is TGCGCCAGCAGACCCACTAGCGGGGGAGCCTACGAGCAGTACTTC. This sequence encodes CASRPTSGGAYEQYF. The whole variable domain, filled in from reference TRBV5-1 and TRBJ2-7, reads KAGVTQTPRYLIKTRGQQVTLSCSPISGHRSVSWYQQTPGQGLQFLFEYFSETQRNKGNFPGRFSGRQFSNSRSEMNVSTLELGDSALYLCASRPTSGGAYEQYFGPGTRLTVT.

The chain has TRBV5-4 and TRBJ2-7; tentatively, D is TRBD2 (6 bases). CDR1 and CDR2 from the germline V gene are SGHNT and YYREEE (reference sequence). The CDR3 extends over 13 amino acids. V was trimmed by 3 bases and J by 1 base, leaving 8 bases between them. The DNA for the CDR3 is TGTGCCAGCAGCTCGGGACTTTCCTACGAGCAGTACTTC. Amino acid sequence: CASSSGLSYEQYF.

The chain carries TRBV29-1 and TRBJ2-3; the D is unclear. V lost 4 bases and J lost 6, with 14 bases in between. The CDR3 runs to 13 residues. Germline CDR1 is SQVTM and CDR2 is ANQGSEA. CDR3 sequence reads: CSVGPGSGDTQYF. CDR3 bases: TGCAGCGTTGGCCCAGGAAGTGGGGATACGCAGTATTTT.

This sequence joins TRBV6-1 and TRBJ2-1; TRBD1 matches at 8 bases. The junction had 8 bases not matched to a gene; V was cut back by 5 bases and J by 5 bases. The CDR3 totals 15 residues. The germline V gene encodes CDR1 MNHNS and CDR2 SASEGT. This chain's CDR3 is CASSNRDRSHNEQFF. The CDR3 nucleotides are TGTGCCAGCAGTAACCGGGACAGGAGCCACAATGAGCAGTTCTTC.

The chain links TRBV7-2 to TRBJ2-7, with 8 bases that match TRBD1. V shed 5 bases and J 2 bases; nucleotides not matched to a gene: 11. Germline assignment: CDR1 SGHTA and CDR2 FQGNSA. The CDR3 length is 16 residues. CDR3 amino acids: CASSQGAAGSPYEQYF. As DNA, the CDR3 is TGTGCCAGCAGCCAGGGGGCGGCGGGATCCCCCTACGAGCAGTACTTC.

The chain has TRBV7-2 and TRBJ2-1; TRBD2 matches 11 bases. CDR1 and CDR2 (germline): SGHTA, FQGNSA. The V segment lost 5 bases and the J segment 5 bases; nucleotides outside the gene matches: 8. This CDR3 is built from 16 residues. The CDR3 spells CASSRRLAGTNNEQFF. The CDR3 region has the DNA TGTGCCAGCAGCCGTAGACTAGCGGGGACCAACAATGAGCAGTTCTTC.

The chain combines TRBV5-1 with TRBJ1-1; tentatively, D is TRBD1 (5 bases). The CDR3 consists of 14 residues. V was shortened by 4 bases and J by 5 bases, with 15 bases between the two germline ends. The germline V gene has CDR1 SGHRS and CDR2 YFSETQ. For the CDR3, the DNA is TGCGCCAGCAGCCTGATGACAGAGAGTACTGAAGCTTTCTTT. Protein: CASSLMTESTEAFF.